The table lists the clone carrying this TCR beta chain with a count of one. This record belongs to a study of blood T cell repertoires in COVID-19. Study-level information: Samples representing acute and convalescent COVID-19 were sourced from the United States, Italy and Spain. T cells, B-cell-depleted T cells, or PBMCs provided the cDNA or gDNA that served as material.

V lost 8 bases to trimming and J lost 2 bases, with 13 bases between them. The CDR3 is made up of 14 amino acids. Germline values: CDR1 SNHLY, CDR2 FYNNEI. Per the original methods: Nucleated cell number was recorded as an estimate derived from reference gene primer amplification. TCRdb's table, derived via immunoSEQ multiplex PCR, lists solely in-frame clones and lacks some. For V, J and clone size, that table is used; D and trimming come from the DNA. The sample holds 150,000 to 200,000 clones, 88% seen once. The TCR comes from a woman in her 30s with acute or convalescent COVID-19. Material: peripheral blood. V gene TRBV2 combines with J gene TRBJ1-5; perhaps TRBD1 as D (6 bases). Written as DNA, the CDR3 is TGTGCCAGCGGGCAACAGGGCCGCAATCAGCCCCAGCATTTT. Translation gives CASGQQGRNQPQHF.